This T cell receptor beta chain was recorded in a study of T cell responses to AZD1222 COVID-19 vaccine. TCRdb's copy holds only in-frame clones and misses some; the assay was immunoSEQ multiplex PCR. The table records roughly 150,000 clones, around 88% of them present only once. CDR1 SGHNT and CDR2 YYREEE come from the germline V gene (reference sequence). V shed 0 bases and J shed 2 bases, with 11 bases lying between them. This CDR3 is built from 15 residues. The receptor's source is an adult in good health. The sequenced sample was peripheral blood, obtained on day 0 of AZD1222 vaccination. The rearrangement joins TRBV5-4 to TRBJ1-2, with D maybe TRBD1 (6 bases). CDR3 region: CASSLEAGVNYGYTF. CDR3 bases: TGTGCCAGCAGCTTGGAGGCAGGGGTCAACTATGGCTACACCTTC.